Below are 12 T cell receptor beta chains sequenced from a single sample in a study of T cell changes during pregnancy in multiple sclerosis. Measured with immunoSEQ multiplex PCR; TCRdb has only the in-frame clones, and not every one. The table includes tens of thousands of clones, over 80% detected once. This material consisted of CD4+ T cells from peripheral blood mononuclear cells, taken after pregnancy. The receptor source for this set is a female donor in good health, enrolled as a control in a pregnancy study.

This chain joins TRBV7-2 and TRBJ2-2; 9 bases agree with TRBD1. The germline V gene encodes CDR1 SGHTA and CDR2 FQGNSA. V shed 5 bases, J shed 5 bases, and the junction held 9 bases outside the gene matches. The CDR3 is 16 residues long. The CDR3 bases are TGTGCCAGCAGCCTACTGGGACAGGGCAAGACCGGGGAGCTGTTTTTT. This codes for CASSLLGQGKTGELFF.

V usage is TRBV4-3 and J usage is TRBJ1-6; D may be TRBD1 (6 bases). Germline CDR1 is LGHNA and CDR2 is YSLEER. This CDR3 is 16 amino acids long. V gave up 1 base and J gave up 6 bases, with 13 bases separating them. In nucleotides, the CDR3 is TGCGCCAGCAGCCAAGTCCGGGGGGCCCCTAATTCACCCCTCCACTTT. This encodes CASSQVRGAPNSPLHF.

The gene calls are TRBV5-5 and TRBJ1-4; 11 nucleotides match TRBD1. CDR1 and CDR2 from the germline V gene are SGHKS and YYEKEE (reference sequence). The CDR3 consists of 14 residues. The ends lost 3 bases at V and 8 bases at J; junction bases unmatched: 3. CDR3 bases: TGTGCCAGCAGCTCCGGGACAGGGGGGGAAAAACTGTTTTTT. It translates to CASSSGTGGEKLFF.

CDR3 residues: CAIGQGGLEAFF. The CDR3 bases are TGTGCCATCGGACAGGGTGGACTTGAAGCTTTCTTT. V and J are TRBV10-3 and TRBJ1-1; 8 nucleotides agree with TRBD1. The CDR3 is 12 amino acids. The J segment lost 7 bases and the V segment lost 8 bases, leaving 6 bases of the junction unmatched. Germline CDR1 reads ENHRY; CDR2 reads SYGVKD.

CDR3 nucleotide sequence: TGTGCCAGCAGCGTAAGCACTCAACCTTGGACCGGGGAGCTGTTTTTT. Encoded protein: CASSVSTQPWTGELFF. The rearrangement joins TRBV9 to TRBJ2-2; no firm D call. Germline-derived CDR1 and CDR2 are SGDLS and YYNGEE. This CDR3 spans 16 amino acids. The V gene lost 1 base and the J gene lost 5 bases, with 15 bases spanning the gap.

The chain is built from TRBV29-1 and TRBJ1-1; D is possibly TRBD1 (5 bases). This CDR3 is 12 amino acids long. Per the germline V gene, CDR1 is SQVTM and CDR2 is ANQGSEA. Deletions cut 4 bases from V and 3 bases from J, with 9 bases between. This chain's CDR3 is CSVGGGDTEAFF. The CDR3 DNA reads TGCAGCGTTGGGGGGGGTGACACTGAAGCTTTCTTT. Using reference TRBV29-1 and TRBJ1-1 for the parts outside the CDR3, the full variable domain is SAVISQKPSRDICQRGTSLTIQCQVDSQVTMMFWYRQQPGQSLTLIATANQGSEATYESGFVIDKFPISRPNLTFSTLTVSNMSPEDSSIYLCSVGGGDTEAFFGQGTRLTVV.

Points on this clone: Compared with germline, one end of the junction differs, possibly owing to a read error. This sequence joins TRBV7-7 and TRBJ2-1, with no clear D. Germline CDR1 reads SSHAT; CDR2 reads FNYEAQ (reference sequence). CDR3 length: 12 amino acids. CDR3 DNA sequence: TGTGCTAGCAGCTTAGGAACGGGTGAGCAGTTCTTC. Translated, it gives CASSLGTGEQFF.

The chain uses TRBV10-1 and TRBJ2-1; D might be TRBD1 (5 bases). V dropped 1 base and J dropped 6 bases, with 22 bases sitting between them. Germline assignment: CDR1 WNHNN and CDR2 SYGVQD (reference sequence). The CDR3 runs 18 residues. CDR3 in amino acids: CASSELILGVIDPNEQFF. CDR3 nucleotide sequence: TGCGCCAGCAGTGAGTTAATTTTAGGGGTTATTGACCCCAATGAGCAGTTCTTC.

This chain connects TRBV18 to TRBJ1-2; 8 nucleotides match TRBD1. The CDR3 runs to 17 residues. CDR1 and CDR2 (germline): KGHSH, LQKENI. Trimming at V came to 0 bases and at J to 7 bases, leaving 13 bases not matched to a gene. CDR3 nucleotide sequence: TGTGCCAGCTCACCACCAACCTGGACAGGGCCAATGAGTGGCTACACCTTC. Amino acid sequence: CASSPPTWTGPMSGYTF.

V usage is TRBV4-1 and J usage is TRBJ1-5, with 9 bases aligning to TRBD1. V gave up 2 bases and J gave up 6 bases; unmatched junction bases: 5. Germline CDR1 is MGHRA and CDR2 is YSYEKL. The CDR3 consists of 15 residues. The chain's CDR3 is CASSQRTGEAQPQHF. As DNA, the CDR3 is TGCGCCAGCAGCCAACGGACAGGGGAGGCTCAGCCCCAGCATTTT.

The chain combines TRBV28 with TRBJ1-2; a weak D match, TRBD1 (5 bases). Germline CDR1 is MDHEN and CDR2 is SYDVKM. There are 14 residues in the CDR3. Trimming stripped 8 bases from V and 3 bases from J, with 16 bases between. In DNA, the CDR3 is TGTGCCAGCTATGAGCAGTCGGGGGACTATGGCTACACCTTC. Residues: CASYEQSGDYGYTF.

The V gene is TRBV9, the J gene TRBJ2-2, with D maybe TRBD1 (5 bases). CDR3 length: 16 residues. Trimming removed 0 bases at V and 6 bases at J, with 15 bases between. Germline V gene lookup returns CDR1 SGDLS and CDR2 YYNGEE. This chain's CDR3 is CASSVGPIARAGELFF. DNA for the CDR3: TGTGCCAGCAGCGTAGGCCCCATAGCCAGGGCCGGGGAGCTGTTTTTT.